The 10 T cell receptor beta chains listed next were all sequenced from one sample in a study of metastatic and nonmetastatic thyroid tumors. MiXCR was used by TCRdb to re-call the PCR reads. Of almost 70,000 clones in the sample, approximately 14% were seen once. Nobody among the patients had been given any treatment before thyroid surgery. The sequenced material came from blood. The receptors here all came from a male donor with papillary thyroid cancer or a benign thyroid nodule (not recorded which). Some clones in this sample may be carry-over from other donors' samples.

This clone was detected many times. V is TRBV7-9 and J is TRBJ2-5; the D is unclear. The V gene lost 1 base and the J gene lost 5 bases, with 5 bases spanning the gap. There are 12 residues in the CDR3. The germline V gene has CDR1 SEHNR and CDR2 FQNEAQ (reference sequence). For the CDR3, the DNA is TGTGCCAGCAGCTTAGACTGGGAGACCCAGTACTTC. Amino acid sequence: CASSLDWETQYF. Drawing the rest from reference TRBV7-9 and TRBJ2-5, the complete variable domain is DTGVSQNPRHKITKRGQNVTFRCDPISEHNRLYWYRQTLGQGPEFLTYFQNEAQLEKSRLLSDRFSAERPKGSFSTLEIQRTEQGDSAMYLCASSLDWETQYFGPGTRLLVL.

This clone came up many times. V and J are TRBV5-5 and TRBJ1-2; 9 nucleotides agree with TRBD1. Trimming cost V 0 bases and J 5 bases; bases outside gene matches: 8. The CDR3 has 16 amino acids. CDR1 is SGHKS, CDR2 YYEKEE, per germline (reference sequence). The CDR3 here is CASSLAARDRAYGYTF. The CDR3 region has the DNA TGTGCCAGCAGCTTGGCGGCGAGGGACAGGGCGTATGGCTACACCTTC. Drawing the rest from reference TRBV5-5 and TRBJ1-2, the complete variable domain is DAGVTQSPTHLIKTRGQQVTLRCSPISGHKSVSWYQQVLGQGPQFIFQYYEKEERGRGNFPDRFSARQFPNYSSELNVNALLLGDSALYLCASSLAARDRAYGYTFGSGTRLTVV.

At least ten counts were recorded for this clone. This chain uses TRBV7-8 with TRBJ2-7; 11 bases line up with TRBD2. CDR3 length: 15 residues. From germline, CDR1 is SGHVS and CDR2 FQNEAQ. V lost 4 bases, J lost 4 bases, and 6 bases stayed unmatched. This CDR3 reads CASSWGGTSGYEQYV. The CDR3 DNA is TGTGCCAGCAGCTGGGGAGGGACTAGCGGTTACGAGCAGTACGTC.

This clone was counted ten times or more. V usage is TRBV28 and J usage is TRBJ1-1; 7 positions agree with TRBD1. The CDR3 runs 14 residues. Germline CDR1 is MDHEN and CDR2 is SYDVKM. The V and J ends lost 6 bases and 4 bases, in that order; junction bases with no gene match: 8. CDR3 region: CASSEGGAGTEAFF. CDR3 bases: TGTGCCAGCAGCGAAGGGGGCGCGGGCACTGAAGCTTTCTTT.

The chain has TRBV7-3 and TRBJ2-3; possibly TRBD1 for D (5 bases). V was clipped by 5 bases and J by 6 bases, with 12 bases between them. The CDR3 covers 13 residues. Germline lookup yields CDR1 SGHTA and CDR2 FQGTGA. CDR3 sequence (DNA): TGTGCCAGCAGCAAGCTTAAGGGGGATACGCAGTATTTT. It yields the protein CASSKLKGDTQYF.

This rearrangement joins TRBV3-1 to TRBJ1-1; D is uncertain. CDR3 length: 15 residues. CDR1 and CDR2 from the germline V gene are LGHDT and YNNKEL (reference sequence). Trimming took off 8 bases at V and 5 bases at J, with 21 bases between the two ends. The CDR3 sequence: CASGFAGLGWTEAFF. The CDR3 DNA reads TGTGCCAGCGGGTTCGCGGGGTTAGGATGGACTGAAGCTTTCTTT.

This clone was counted only a few times. The gene calls are TRBV7-2 and TRBJ2-7, with D maybe TRBD1 (6 bases). CDR1 is SGHTA, CDR2 FQGNSA, per germline. This CDR3 comprises 14 residues. V shed 5 bases and J shed 6 bases, with 17 bases lying between them. The DNA of the CDR3 is TGTGCCAGCAGCCAGGGGCAGAGGCCGGTCGAGCAGTACTTC. Translation: CASSQGQRPVEQYF.

This clone has at least ten counts. The rearrangement joins TRBV10-1 to TRBJ1-2; tentatively, D is TRBD1 (5 bases). CDR1 is WNHNN, CDR2 SYGVQD, per germline (reference sequence). The CDR3 runs 13 residues. Between the trimmed V and J ends, which lost 0 bases and 8 bases, there was a span of 10 bases. CDR3 bases: TGCGCCAGCAGTGAGTCGGGGGTTCGGGGCTACACCTTC. It codes for CASSESGVRGYTF.

This clone was recorded at least ten times. The gene calls are TRBV10-1 and TRBJ2-3; D possibly corresponds to TRBD1 (6 bases). This CDR3 has 18 amino acids. V was pared by 5 bases and J by 4 bases, with 25 bases between. CDR1 WNHNN and CDR2 SYGVQD come from the germline V gene (reference sequence). This chain's CDR3 is CASSNPGKGVRIADTQYF. The CDR3, as DNA: TGCGCCAGCAGTAACCCCGGTAAGGGGGTTCGAATCGCAGATACGCAGTATTTT.

The table lists this clone with many counts. The V gene is TRBV30, the J gene TRBJ2-3; D unclear. V dropped 0 bases and J dropped 1 base, with 11 bases sitting between them. CDR3 length: 15 amino acids. In germline, CDR1 is GTSNPN, CDR2 SVGIG (reference sequence). The CDR3 region is CAWSVRFTGTDTQYF. Here the CDR3 DNA reads TGTGCCTGGAGTGTACGGTTCACAGGCACAGATACGCAGTATTTT.